Shown below are 15 T cell receptor beta chains from a single sample sequenced in a study of neoadjuvant nivolumab and ipilimumab in lung cancer. TCRdb's table, derived via immunoSEQ multiplex PCR, lists solely in-frame clones and lacks some. The sample includes some 20,000 clones, roughly three quarters seen only once; the top ten take around 10%. This specimen was tumor tissue, taken after neoadjuvant nivolumab, alone or with ipilimumab, at or shortly before surgery. Every receptor here comes from an adult with non-small cell lung cancer.

This clone showed up just once. J is TRBJ2-7 and V is TRBV7-2; D is unclear. Germline CDR1 reads SGHTA; CDR2 reads FQGNSA. CDR3 size: 15 residues. V lost 3 bases and J 2 bases, leaving 14 bases between the germline ends. DNA of the CDR3: TGTGCCAGCAGCTTTTCGAGTACGGGCCCCTACGAGCAGTACTTC. Translated, it gives CASSFSSTGPYEQYF.

The DNA for the CDR3 is TGTGCCAGCTCACCTACAGAGCCCACAGATACGCAGTATTTT. As protein: CASSPTEPTDTQYF. The chain uses TRBV18 and TRBJ2-3; unclear D gene. This CDR3 spans 14 amino acids. V dropped 3 bases and J dropped 2 bases, with 9 bases sitting between them. Germline V lookup: CDR1 KGHSH, CDR2 LQKENI. The entire variable domain, with the rest obtained from reference TRBV18 and TRBJ2-3, is as follows: NAGVMQNPRHLVRRRGQEARLRCSPMKGHSHVYWYRQLPEEGLKFMVYLQKENIIDESGMPKERFSAEFPKEGPSILRIQQVVRGDSAAYFCASSPTEPTDTQYFGPGTRLTVL.

J is TRBJ1-5 and V is TRBV5-1; TRBD1 matches at 9 bases. Germline V gene lookup returns CDR1 SGHRS and CDR2 YFSETQ. V trimming: 4 bases; J trimming: 4 bases; junction bases outside the gene matches: 3. The CDR3 is made up of 14 amino acids. In nucleotides, the CDR3 is TGCGCCAGCAGCACAGGGACAGGGAATCAGCCCCAGCATTTT. This encodes CASSTGTGNQPQHF.

The V call is TRBV7-8, the J call TRBJ2-7; 7 nucleotides align to TRBD1. With V trimmed by 2 bases and J by 7 bases, 14 bases remained unmatched. CDR3 length equals 16 residues. Germline lookup yields CDR1 SGHVS and CDR2 FQNEAQ. DNA for the CDR3: TGTGCCAGCAGCTTAACGGAGGCTAGGGGGCGGTTGGAGCAGTACTTC. This sequence encodes CASSLTEARGRLEQYF. Based on the CDR3 plus reference TRBV7-8 and TRBJ2-7, the full variable domain is GAGVSQSPRYKVAKRGQDVALRCDPISGHVSLFWYQQALGQGPEFLTYFQNEAQLDKSGLPSDRFFAERPEGSVSTLKIQRTQQEDSAVYLCASSLTEARGRLEQYFGPGTRLTVT.

This rearrangement joins TRBV19 to TRBJ1-5, with TRBD1 matching over 9 bases. The CDR3 is made up of 14 amino acids. The J segment lost 7 bases and the V segment lost 6 bases, leaving 7 bases of the junction unmatched. Germline assignment: CDR1 LNHDA and CDR2 SQIVND (reference sequence). The CDR3, as DNA: TGTGCCAGTAGCCGGACAGGGGTTGGACAGCCCCAGCATTTT. This sequence encodes CASSRTGVGQPQHF.

The V and J genes are TRBV10-2 and TRBJ1-1; D is possibly TRBD1 (5 bases). Germline V gene sequence: CDR1 WSHSY, CDR2 SAAADI. The CDR3 spans 14 residues. V was cut by 2 bases and J by 1 base, with 8 bases left in between. This CDR3 reads CASSESQGNTEAFF. The CDR3, as DNA: TGCGCCAGCAGTGAGAGTCAGGGGAACACTGAAGCTTTCTTT.

The chain joins TRBV7-2 to TRBJ2-5; 16 bases agree with TRBD2. This CDR3 contains 16 residues. V was pared by 3 bases and J by 4 bases, with 2 bases of the junction left unmatched. Germline V gives CDR1 SGHTA, CDR2 FQGNSA. The CDR3 nucleotides are TGTGCCAGCAGCTTGGGACTAGCGGGGGGGCGAGAGACCCAGTACTTC. It encodes CASSLGLAGGRETQYF.

The chain links TRBV7-9 to TRBJ2-1; D is unclear. The V and J ends lost 0 bases and 8 bases respectively, with 11 bases between them. The CDR3 sequence is 14 residues long. CDR1 is SEHNR and CDR2 is FQNEAQ in the germline V gene (reference sequence). In nucleotides, the CDR3 is TGTGCCAGCAGCTTAGCGGTCAGTAGGGATGAGCAGTTCTTC. Translated: CASSLAVSRDEQFF.

The rearrangement joins TRBV6-4 to TRBJ2-2, with D perhaps TRBD1 (5 bases). Germline V gene lookup returns CDR1 MRHNA and CDR2 SNTAGT. Trimming removed 6 bases from V and 5 bases from J, with 7 bases in between. The CDR3 length is 12 residues. DNA of the CDR3: TGTGCCAGCAGAAAGGGGACCGGGGAGCTGTTTTTT. Residues: CASRKGTGELFF.

V usage is TRBV7-9 and J usage is TRBJ2-1; no definite D call. The V gene lost 3 bases and the J gene lost 10 bases, with 10 bases spanning the gap. CDR1 SEHNR and CDR2 FQNEAQ come from the germline V gene (reference sequence). CDR3 size: 12 residues. As DNA, the CDR3 is TGTGCCAGCAGCTTGGGTCCGTCAGAGCAGTTCTTC. Amino acid sequence: CASSLGPSEQFF.

CDR3 DNA: TGTGCCAGCAGTGCCCCGCGGGCCAGCGGATCAGAGACCCAGTACTTC. The encoded protein is CASSAPRASGSETQYF. The chain couples TRBV28 to TRBJ2-5; TRBD2 is a possible D gene (5 bases). In germline, CDR1 is MDHEN, CDR2 SYDVKM. V was pared by 5 bases and J by 4 bases, with 20 bases between. This CDR3 spans 16 amino acids.

The rearrangement joins TRBV5-4 to TRBJ2-5; possibly TRBD2 for D (6 bases). V was cut by 2 bases and J by 0 bases, with 14 bases left in between. Germline V gene sequence: CDR1 SGHNT, CDR2 YYREEE (reference sequence). This CDR3 region has 16 residues. The CDR3 region is CASSFGGTTYQETQYF. The CDR3, as DNA: TGTGCCAGCAGCTTCGGCGGGACGACGTACCAAGAGACCCAGTACTTC.

This chain links TRBV4-3 with TRBJ1-5; D unresolved. Germline lookup yields CDR1 LGHNA and CDR2 YSLEER. The V and J ends lost 1 base and 2 bases respectively, with 6 bases between them. The CDR3 totals 14 residues. The CDR3 is CASSQAGGNQPQHF. The CDR3 bases are TGCGCCAGCAGCCAAGCGGGTGGCAATCAGCCCCAGCATTTT.

This clone has just a few counts. The chain recombines TRBV5-4 with TRBJ2-5, with 7 bases aligning to TRBD1. Germline loops: CDR1 SGHNT, CDR2 YYREEE (reference sequence). The CDR3 has 16 residues. V lost 2 bases to trimming and J lost 2 bases; unmatched junction nucleotides: 9. The CDR3 nucleotides read TGTGCCAGCAGCTTAGAGGACAGGAGATTACAAGAGACCCAGTACTTC. Translating it yields CASSLEDRRLQETQYF.

The chain has TRBV6-5 and TRBJ1-5; 7 bases align to TRBD1. CDR3 length: 14 residues. J was trimmed by 1 base and V by 6 bases; bases with no gene match: 3. CDR1 and CDR2 from the germline V gene are MNHEY and SVGAGI. The CDR3 spells CASRLQGSNQPQHF. CDR3 nucleotides: TGTGCCAGCAGACTACAGGGGAGCAATCAGCCCCAGCATTTT.